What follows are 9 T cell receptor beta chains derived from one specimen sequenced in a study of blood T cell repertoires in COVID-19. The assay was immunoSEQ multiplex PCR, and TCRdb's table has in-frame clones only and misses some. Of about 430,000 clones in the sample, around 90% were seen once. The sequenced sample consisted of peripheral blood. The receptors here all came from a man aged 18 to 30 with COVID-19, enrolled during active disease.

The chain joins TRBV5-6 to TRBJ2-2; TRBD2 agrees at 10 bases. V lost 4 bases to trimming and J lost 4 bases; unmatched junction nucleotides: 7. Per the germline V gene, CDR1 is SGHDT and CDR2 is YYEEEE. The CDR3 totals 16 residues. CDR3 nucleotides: TGTGCCAGCAGCGTCTTAGCGGGAGGCCCCACCGGGGAGCTGTTTTTT. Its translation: CASSVLAGGPTGELFF.

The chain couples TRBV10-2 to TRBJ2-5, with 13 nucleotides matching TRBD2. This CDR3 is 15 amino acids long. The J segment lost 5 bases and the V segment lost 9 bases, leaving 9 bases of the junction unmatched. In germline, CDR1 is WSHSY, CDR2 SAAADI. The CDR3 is CASFGLAGEGETQYF. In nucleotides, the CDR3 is TGCGCCAGTTTCGGACTAGCGGGAGAGGGGGAGACCCAGTACTTC.

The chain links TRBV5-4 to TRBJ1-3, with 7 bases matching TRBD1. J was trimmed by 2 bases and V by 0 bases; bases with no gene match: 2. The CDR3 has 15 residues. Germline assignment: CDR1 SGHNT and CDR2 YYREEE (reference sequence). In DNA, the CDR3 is TGTGCCAGCAGCTTGGGACAGGGTACTGGAAACACCATATATTTT. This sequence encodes CASSLGQGTGNTIYF.

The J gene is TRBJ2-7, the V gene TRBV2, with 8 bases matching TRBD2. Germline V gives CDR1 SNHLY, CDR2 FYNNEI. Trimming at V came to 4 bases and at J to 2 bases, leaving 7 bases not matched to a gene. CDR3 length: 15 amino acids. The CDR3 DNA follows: TGTGCCAGCAGTGGACGGGCGGGAGGACCCTACGAGCAGTACTTC. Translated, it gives CASSGRAGGPYEQYF.

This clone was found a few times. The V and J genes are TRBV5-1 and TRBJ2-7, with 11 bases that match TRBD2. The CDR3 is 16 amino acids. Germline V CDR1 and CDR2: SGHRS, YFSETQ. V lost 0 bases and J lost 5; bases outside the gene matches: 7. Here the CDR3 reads CASSLAASGRLHEQYF. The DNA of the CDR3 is TGCGCCAGCAGCTTGGCCGCTAGCGGGAGGCTGCACGAGCAGTACTTC.

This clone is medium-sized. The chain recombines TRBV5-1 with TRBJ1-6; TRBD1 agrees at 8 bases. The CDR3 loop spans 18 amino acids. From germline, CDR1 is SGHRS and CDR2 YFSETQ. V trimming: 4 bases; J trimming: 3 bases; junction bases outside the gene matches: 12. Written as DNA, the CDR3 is TGCGCCAGCAGCCGGCGTATGCCGACAGGGGACTATAATTCACCCCTCCACTTT. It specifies CASSRRMPTGDYNSPLHF.

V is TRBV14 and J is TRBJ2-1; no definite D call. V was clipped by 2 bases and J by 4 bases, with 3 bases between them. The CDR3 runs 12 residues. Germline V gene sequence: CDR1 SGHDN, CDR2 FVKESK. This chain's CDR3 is CASSQRYNEQFF. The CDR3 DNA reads TGTGCCAGCAGCCAACGGTACAATGAGCAGTTCTTC.

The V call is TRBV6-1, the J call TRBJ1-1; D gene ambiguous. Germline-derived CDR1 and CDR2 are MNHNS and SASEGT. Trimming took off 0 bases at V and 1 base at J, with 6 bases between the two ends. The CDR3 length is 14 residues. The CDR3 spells CASSEARKNTEAFF. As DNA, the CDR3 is TGTGCCAGCAGTGAAGCGCGCAAGAACACTGAAGCTTTCTTT.

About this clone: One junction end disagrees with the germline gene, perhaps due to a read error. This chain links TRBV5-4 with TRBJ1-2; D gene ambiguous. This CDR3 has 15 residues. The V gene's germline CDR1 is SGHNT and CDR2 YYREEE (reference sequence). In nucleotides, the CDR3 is TGTACCAGCAGCTTGTCTGGGCCAGGCAACTATGGCTACACCTTC. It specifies CTSSLSGPGNYGYTF.